These 24 T cell receptor beta chains were sequenced from one sample in a study of T cell responses to AZD1222 COVID-19 vaccine (dated by TCRdb to 2020 to 2022). According to the study, the label for this sample's time point signals: baseline before first vaccination. Library preparation was by the immunoSEQ multiplex PCR assay. TCRdb stores this immuneACCESS table with in-frame sequences only. Part of the clones is absent; in the studies checked, under half of the shortfall reflects unresolved V genes, and no reason is known for the rest. The sample table records 45,000 to 60,000 clones; nearly 90% of these occur just once. The ten largest clones take up around 3.9% of the sample. The sample here was peripheral blood, taken on day 0 of AZD1222 vaccination. The receptor set was obtained from an adult in good health.

The chain has TRBV7-9 and TRBJ1-6, with 11 bases matching TRBD1. The CDR3 is 15 residues long. Germline V gene sequence: CDR1 SEHNR, CDR2 FQNEAQ (reference sequence). The ends lost 5 bases at V and 10 bases at J; junction bases unmatched: 7. The CDR3 DNA is TGTGCCAGCAGCCATCGGGACAGGGGGTGGTCACCCCTCCACTTT. Residues: CASSHRDRGWSPLHF.

This clone was observed a few times. The chain couples TRBV27 to TRBJ2-1, with a weak D call TRBD1 (6 bases). The V end was cut by 6 bases, the J end by 0 bases, with 12 bases between. The CDR3 spans 15 residues. Germline values: CDR1 MNHEY, CDR2 SMNVEV (reference sequence). CDR3 amino acids: CASSSGASSYNEQFF. CDR3 in DNA: TGTGCCAGCAGCTCAGGGGCTAGCTCCTACAATGAGCAGTTCTTC.

V and J are TRBV19 and TRBJ1-4; maybe TRBD1 (5 bases). Germline-derived CDR1 and CDR2 are LNHDA and SQIVND (reference sequence). The CDR3 has 15 amino acids. The germline V and J ends were trimmed by 3 bases and 3 bases, with 11 bases remaining between them. The CDR3 DNA is TGTGCCAGTAGTATCGCACAGGCATCTAATGAAAAACTGTTTTTT. It specifies CASSIAQASNEKLFF.

The gene calls are TRBV18 and TRBJ1-2; perhaps TRBD1 as D (5 bases). The CDR3 totals 15 residues. The V end lost 3 bases, the J end lost 4 bases, and 15 bases lay between the germline ends. Germline V lookup: CDR1 KGHSH, CDR2 LQKENI. CDR3 region: CASSPPGQLSYGYTF. Written as DNA, the CDR3 is TGTGCCAGCTCACCCCCGGGGCAGCTCTCCTATGGCTACACCTTC.

The V call is TRBV4-2, the J call TRBJ1-1, with D possibly TRBD1 on 5 matching bases. Germline values: CDR1 LGHNA, CDR2 YNFKEQ. V was trimmed by 1 base and J by 1 base, leaving 13 bases between them. The CDR3 length is 16 residues. For the CDR3, the DNA is TGTGCCAGCAGCCAAGGAATCGGACACCCGAACACTGAAGCTTTCTTT. This encodes CASSQGIGHPNTEAFF.

The V and J genes are TRBV7-2 and TRBJ1-6; D ambiguous. The V end was cut by 5 bases, the J end by 16 bases, with 18 bases between. Per germline, CDR1 SGHTA and CDR2 FQGNSA. The CDR3 is made up of 13 amino acids. CDR3 in amino acids: CASSIGPDQPLHF. The CDR3 DNA is TGTGCCAGCAGCATCGGTCCGGACCAACCACTCCACTTT.

V gene TRBV6-1 combines with J gene TRBJ1-6, with D perhaps matching TRBD1 (5 bases). The germline gives CDR1 MNHNS, CDR2 SASEGT. The CDR3 is 13 residues long. V was shortened by 1 base and J by 12 bases, with 10 bases between the two germline ends. CDR3 amino acids: CASSEGGGIPLHF. The CDR3 DNA reads TGTGCCAGCAGTGAAGGGGGGGGGATACCCCTCCACTTT.

The genes are TRBV4-1 and TRBJ1-5; D gene uncertain. V was cut by 0 bases and J by 5 bases, with 8 bases left in between. The CDR3 sequence is 14 residues long. Germline loops: CDR1 MGHRA, CDR2 YSYEKL. The CDR3 is CASSQDGSYQPQHF. The CDR3 bases are TGCGCCAGCAGCCAAGATGGCAGTTATCAGCCCCAGCATTTT.

V is TRBV28 and J is TRBJ2-2; D is ambiguous. This CDR3 is built from 14 residues. Germline CDR1 and CDR2: MDHEN and SYDVKM. Trimming left V 10 bases short and J 0 bases short, with 12 bases between. CDR3 nucleotides: TGTGCCACCCAAGGTTACGCGAACACCGGGGAGCTGTTTTTT. Its translation: CATQGYANTGELFF.

V and J are TRBV7-2 and TRBJ1-5, with 7 bases identical to TRBD1. The germline V gene has CDR1 SGHTA and CDR2 FQGNSA. This CDR3 has 15 residues. Germline trimming cut 5 bases from V and 2 bases from J; bases unmatched to any gene: 6. CDR3 nucleotide sequence: TGTGCCAGCAGCAGGACAGGTGTGGGCAATCAGCCCCAGCATTTT. Amino acid sequence: CASSRTGVGNQPQHF. Using reference TRBV7-2 and TRBJ1-5 for the parts outside the CDR3, the full variable domain is GAGVSQSPSNKVTEKGKDVELRCDPISGHTALYWYRQSLGQGLEFLIYFQGNSAPDKSGLPSDRFSAERTGGSVSTLTIQRTQQEDSAVYLCASSRTGVGNQPQHFGDGTRLSIL.

The chain couples TRBV19 to TRBJ1-1, with D unresolved. Trimming stripped 5 bases from V and 2 bases from J, with 9 bases between. This CDR3 has 13 residues. Germline loops: CDR1 LNHDA, CDR2 SQIVND (reference sequence). The CDR3 loop is CASSYGTNTEAFF. The CDR3 DNA reads as TGTGCCAGTAGTTACGGCACCAACACTGAAGCTTTCTTT. The full variable domain, completed using reference TRBV19 and TRBJ1-1, is DGGITQSPKYLFRKEGQNVTLSCEQNLNHDAMYWYRQDPGQGLRLIYYSQIVNDFQKGDIAEGYSVSREKKESFPLTVTSAQKNPTAFYLCASSYGTNTEAFFGQGTRLTVV.

This chain connects TRBV7-9 to TRBJ2-1; TRBD1 might be the D (5 bases). There are 16 residues in the CDR3. V lost 2 bases and J lost 3, with 14 bases in between. Germline V lookup: CDR1 SEHNR, CDR2 FQNEAQ (reference sequence). The CDR3 sequence: CASSLMIREGYNEQFF. CDR3 in DNA: TGTGCCAGCAGCTTAATGATCAGGGAAGGCTACAATGAGCAGTTCTTC.

The rearrangement uses TRBV6-4 and TRBJ1-6; D ambiguous. Trimming left V 2 bases short and J 9 bases short, with 8 bases between. Germline CDR1 MRHNA, CDR2 SNTAGT. CDR3 size: 13 residues. CDR3 sequence: CASSDLYGSPLHF. The DNA for the CDR3 is TGTGCCAGCAGTGACCTTTACGGTTCACCCCTCCACTTT.

The V gene is TRBV7-2, the J gene TRBJ1-1; tentative D call: TRBD1 (5 bases). The CDR3 is 15 residues long. V was cut by 0 bases and J by 2 bases, with 10 bases left in between. Germline-derived CDR1 and CDR2 are SGHTA and FQGNSA. In DNA, the CDR3 is TGTGCCAGCAGCTTAGCGGGGCACCTAAACACTGAAGCTTTCTTT. Translating it yields CASSLAGHLNTEAFF.

The gene calls are TRBV4-2 and TRBJ2-2; the match to TRBD2 covers 8 bases. The CDR3 contains 15 residues. Germline V lookup: CDR1 LGHNA, CDR2 YNFKEQ. The J segment lost 5 bases and the V segment lost 4 bases, leaving 6 bases of the junction unmatched. DNA for the CDR3: TGTGCCAGCAGCCTCGGGACTAGTCAGACCGGGGAGCTGTTTTTT. Protein sequence: CASSLGTSQTGELFF.

This clone has only one observation. V usage is TRBV4-3 and J usage is TRBJ1-2; the D gene is possibly TRBD1 (5 bases). Trimming left V 1 base short and J 5 bases short, with 14 bases between. Germline V gene data show CDR1 as LGHNA and CDR2 as YSLEER. The CDR3 runs 15 residues. The DNA of the CDR3 is TGCGCCAGCAGCCAAGCCCGGGGGGATGTATATGGCTACACCTTC. Protein product: CASSQARGDVYGYTF.

The CDR3 reads CASSLAEGARQYF. CDR3 sequence (DNA): TGTGCCAGCAGCTTAGCGGAGGGAGCGAGGCAGTACTTC. The chain uses TRBV7-9 and TRBJ2-7, with D maybe TRBD2 (6 bases). The length of the CDR3 is 13 residues. From germline, CDR1 is SEHNR and CDR2 FQNEAQ (reference sequence). Trimming removed 0 bases at V and 9 bases at J, with 12 bases between.

The chain has TRBV18 and TRBJ1-2; TRBD1 matches 11 bases. This CDR3 spans 15 amino acids. The V gene end was trimmed by 3 bases and the J gene end by 5 bases; junction bases not matched to a gene: 5. Germline V gene data show CDR1 as KGHSH and CDR2 as LQKENI. The CDR3 here is CASSPGQGAHYGYTF. The CDR3 nucleotides are TGTGCCAGCTCACCTGGACAGGGGGCACATTATGGCTACACCTTC.

V and J are TRBV5-4 and TRBJ2-3; D might be TRBD2 (6 bases). The germline gives CDR1 SGHNT, CDR2 YYREEE (reference sequence). V was clipped by 3 bases and J by 0 bases, with 8 bases between them. CDR3 length: 14 amino acids. CDR3 nucleotides: TGTGCCAGCAGCTCCGGGACTAGCACAGATACGCAGTATTTT. Encoded protein: CASSSGTSTDTQYF.

This clone came up a few times. J is TRBJ1-2 and V is TRBV2; D is uncertain. Trimming removed 5 bases from V and 7 bases from J, with 11 bases in between. Germline V lookup: CDR1 SNHLY, CDR2 FYNNEI. This CDR3 is built from 12 residues. The CDR3 DNA reads TGTGCCAGCAGTTTGCGAACTATTGGCTACACCTTC. This codes for CASSLRTIGYTF.

The chain joins TRBV29-1 to TRBJ2-7; TRBD2 aligns across 9 bases. J lost 0 bases, V lost 7 bases, and 4 bases had no gene match. The CDR3 is made up of 13 amino acids. Germline CDR1 reads SQVTM; CDR2 reads ANQGSEA. The CDR3, as DNA: TGCAGCGCCCGACTAGCGGTCTCCTACGAGCAGTACTTC. Residues: CSARLAVSYEQYF.

This chain links TRBV5-1 with TRBJ2-7; 10 positions agree with TRBD1. The CDR3 length is 15 residues. The V gene's germline CDR1 is SGHRS and CDR2 YFSETQ. Germline trimming cut 4 bases from V and 2 bases from J; bases unmatched to any gene: 6. This chain's CDR3 is CASSVSGTGAYEQYF. As DNA, the CDR3 is TGCGCCAGCAGCGTTTCCGGGACAGGGGCCTACGAGCAGTACTTC.

This chain joins TRBV28 and TRBJ2-1; D unresolved. The CDR3 extends over 12 amino acids. Trimming removed 4 bases from V and 12 bases from J, with 13 bases in between. The germline V gene has CDR1 MDHEN and CDR2 SYDVKM. The DNA for the CDR3 is TGTGCCAGCAGTTCACAACTTGGGCTGCAGTTCTTC. This encodes CASSSQLGLQFF.

This clone was found a few times. V and J are TRBV28 and TRBJ2-5; no firm D call. CDR1 and CDR2 from the germline V gene are MDHEN and SYDVKM. This CDR3 spans 13 amino acids. V gave up 3 bases and J gave up 2 bases, with 7 bases separating them. CDR3 in DNA: TGTGCCAGCAGTTTCGCAGATCAAGAGACCCAGTACTTC. Translation gives CASSFADQETQYF.